A single sample gave rise to the 24 T cell receptor beta chains below, sequenced in a study of T cell responses to AZD1222 COVID-19 vaccine. Sequencing used immunoSEQ multiplex PCR; TCRdb keeps in-frame clones, though not all of them. The sample has roughly 67,000 clones, about 88% seen once. This specimen was peripheral blood, taken 28 days after the second AZD1222 dose. These receptors originate from an adult who received the AZD1222 COVID-19 vaccine.

This chain uses TRBV5-5 with TRBJ1-2; D is ambiguous. CDR1 is SGHKS and CDR2 is YYEKEE in the germline V gene (reference sequence). Trimming took 0 bases from V and 4 from J, leaving 13 bases between them. The CDR3 totals 15 residues. CDR3 sequence (DNA): TGTGCCAGCAGCTTGGCCGGAACAGATCGCTATGGCTACACCTTC. It encodes CASSLAGTDRYGYTF.

The genes are TRBV29-1 and TRBJ2-7; 7 positions agree with TRBD1. V shed 7 bases and J 2 bases; nucleotides not matched to a gene: 5. Germline lookup yields CDR1 SQVTM and CDR2 ANQGSEA. This CDR3 is 12 amino acids long. The CDR3 nucleotides are TGCAGCGGGGGACAGTCAGCCTACGAGCAGTACTTC. Its translation is CSGGQSAYEQYF.

The chain carries TRBV5-8 and TRBJ2-5; D unresolved. The CDR3 spans 12 residues. Trimming removed 0 bases at V and 4 bases at J, with 4 bases between. Germline CDR1 SGHTS, CDR2 YDEGEE. The CDR3 bases are TGTGCCAGCAGCTTGGAAGGAGAGACCCAGTACTTC. Translating it yields CASSLEGETQYF.

The chain is built from TRBV25-1 and TRBJ1-3, with 8 bases that match TRBD1. After removal of 5 bases from V and 3 bases from J, the junction contained 6 bases not matched to a gene. CDR1 and CDR2 from the germline V gene are MGHDK and SYGVNS. The CDR3 is 15 amino acids. The CDR3 coding sequence is TGTGCCAGCAGTCCGATGACAGGGGATGGAAACACCATATATTTT. Its protein product is CASSPMTGDGNTIYF.

The genes are TRBV13 and TRBJ2-7; 9 nucleotides match TRBD2. Losses at the gene ends were 6 bases for V and 2 bases for J; bases not matched to a gene: 8. Germline-derived CDR1 and CDR2 are PRHDT and FYEKMQ (reference sequence). The CDR3 runs to 15 residues. This chain's CDR3 is CASSSLAGLPYEQYF. In DNA form, the CDR3 reads TGTGCCAGCAGTTCTCTAGCGGGGCTACCCTACGAGCAGTACTTC.

The chain couples TRBV10-2 to TRBJ1-2, with TRBD1 identical over 7 bases. With 2 bases clipped from V and 4 bases from J, the junction kept 4 bases outside the gene matches. The CDR3 extends over 14 amino acids. Germline values: CDR1 WSHSY, CDR2 SAAADI. The CDR3: CASSERQGIYGYTF. CDR3 DNA sequence: TGCGCCAGCAGTGAGCGACAGGGTATCTATGGCTACACCTTC.

In its sample, this clone was seen a few times. V usage is TRBV11-2 and J usage is TRBJ1-1; D is unresolved. Germline V gene data show CDR1 as SGHAT and CDR2 as FQNNGV. This CDR3 spans 11 amino acids. Trimming removed 5 bases from V and 6 bases from J, with 7 bases in between. CDR3: CASSLEAEAFF. As DNA, the CDR3 is TGTGCCAGCAGCCTCGAGGCTGAAGCTTTCTTT.

This clone is a singleton in its sample. V gene TRBV9 combines with J gene TRBJ1-3; D is possibly TRBD1 (5 bases). Germline CDR1 is SGDLS and CDR2 is YYNGEE. Trimming pared 0 bases from V and 4 bases from J, leaving 8 bases between. CDR3 size: 14 residues. The CDR3, as DNA: TGTGCCAGCAGCGTAGGAGGGGCAGGAAACACCATATATTTT. Protein sequence: CASSVGGAGNTIYF.

CDR3 amino acids: CASSSDRNTEAFF. The CDR3 nucleotides read TGTGCCAGCTCATCGGACAGGAACACTGAAGCTTTCTTT. This chain links TRBV18 with TRBJ1-1; weak D call: TRBD1 (6 bases). V was shortened by 5 bases and J by 1 base, with 8 bases between the two germline ends. The CDR3 runs 13 residues. The germline V gene has CDR1 KGHSH and CDR2 LQKENI.

This clone showed up just once. This chain joins TRBV4-1 and TRBJ2-2; 10 nucleotides align to TRBD2. CDR1 and CDR2 from the germline V gene are MGHRA and YSYEKL. The CDR3 contains 14 residues. V lost 4 bases, J lost 10 bases, and 6 bases stayed unmatched. Here the CDR3 reads CASSRASGRVELFF. In DNA form, the CDR3 reads TGCGCCAGCAGCCGGGCTAGCGGGAGAGTGGAGCTGTTTTTT.

The chain is built from TRBV5-1 and TRBJ1-1, with D unclear. From germline, CDR1 is SGHRS and CDR2 YFSETQ. The V and J ends lost 4 bases and 3 bases respectively, with 13 bases between them. The CDR3 has 14 amino acids. The CDR3 loop is CASSHGRTDTEAFF. The DNA for the CDR3 is TGCGCCAGCAGCCATGGCAGGACGGACACTGAAGCTTTCTTT.

V gene TRBV19 combines with J gene TRBJ2-5; the match to TRBD1 covers 8 bases. The CDR3 length is 13 residues. The germline CDR1 and CDR2 sequences are LNHDA and SQIVND (reference sequence). Germline trimming cut 5 bases from V and 4 bases from J; bases unmatched to any gene: 3. The CDR3 sequence: CASSEQGGETQYF. The DNA for the CDR3 is TGTGCCAGTAGTGAACAGGGGGGAGAGACCCAGTACTTC.

V usage is TRBV2 and J usage is TRBJ2-5; D uncertain. The V end was cut by 4 bases, the J end by 2 bases, with 8 bases between. This CDR3 contains 13 residues. Germline-derived CDR1 and CDR2 are SNHLY and FYNNEI. The CDR3: CASSAATQETQYF. CDR3 sequence (DNA): TGTGCCAGCAGTGCCGCCACACAAGAGACCCAGTACTTC.

The chain is built from TRBV25-1 and TRBJ2-7; tentatively, D is TRBD2 (6 bases). Trimming left V 4 bases short and J 0 bases short, with 10 bases between. Germline lookup yields CDR1 MGHDK and CDR2 SYGVNS. The CDR3 extends over 14 amino acids. CDR3 sequence reads: CASSALGGSYEQYF. Here the CDR3 DNA reads TGTGCCAGCAGTGCACTGGGGGGCTCCTACGAGCAGTACTTC.

This clone has only one observation. The rearrangement joins TRBV29-1 to TRBJ1-1; TRBD1 is a possible D gene (6 bases). CDR3 size: 14 residues. The V and J ends lost 7 bases and 3 bases respectively, with 18 bases between them. Germline V gene lookup returns CDR1 SQVTM and CDR2 ANQGSEA. CDR3 in DNA: TGCAGCGCTGGCAAAAGGGGGGTGGACACTGAAGCTTTCTTT. Amino acids: CSAGKRGVDTEAFF.

V usage is TRBV27 and J usage is TRBJ1-2; no clear D. Germline CDR1 and CDR2: MNHEY and SMNVEV (reference sequence). The CDR3 is 16 amino acids. The ends were cut back, 5 bases at V and 0 bases at J, with 16 bases in the middle. The CDR3, as DNA: TGTGCCAGCAGTCCTGGGAGACACCAAGCTAACTATGGCTACACCTTC. It specifies CASSPGRHQANYGYTF.

V gene TRBV7-9 combines with J gene TRBJ2-7; 7 nucleotides line up with TRBD2. Germline CDR1 reads SEHNR; CDR2 reads FQNEAQ (reference sequence). The J segment lost 9 bases and the V segment lost 1 base, leaving 12 bases of the junction unmatched. The CDR3 spans 15 residues. The CDR3 loop is CASSLGGGNFQGQYF. The CDR3 DNA reads TGTGCCAGCAGCTTAGGGGGAGGGAACTTTCAAGGGCAGTACTTC.

The chain is built from TRBV3-1 (or the pseudogene TRBV3-2) and TRBJ1-4, with D unresolved. This CDR3 comprises 13 residues. The V end was cut by 4 bases, the J end by 5 bases, with 8 bases between. CDR1 and CDR2 (germline): LGHDT, YNNKEL (reference sequence). CDR3 nucleotide sequence: TGTGCCAGCAGCCCCGGAGGCAATGAAAAACTGTTTTTT. Protein sequence: CASSPGGNEKLFF.

The chain employs TRBV9 and TRBJ1-5; a possible D gene is TRBD1 (6 bases). Per the germline V gene, CDR1 is SGDLS and CDR2 is YYNGEE. V was cut by 4 bases and J by 7 bases, with 15 bases left in between. The CDR3 has 14 residues. CDR3 loop: CASSRTGRDQPQHF. CDR3 nucleotides: TGTGCCAGCAGCCGAACAGGGAGGGACCAGCCCCAGCATTTT.

The chain uses TRBV9 and TRBJ2-3; TRBD2 aligns across 9 bases. The length of the CDR3 is 16 residues. Germline CDR1 reads SGDLS; CDR2 reads YYNGEE. V was pared by 4 bases and J by 4 bases, with 10 bases of the junction left unmatched. The CDR3 here is CASSTYSGSTADTQYF. The CDR3 DNA reads as TGTGCCAGCAGCACCTATAGCGGGAGTACCGCAGATACGCAGTATTTT.

The rearrangement joins TRBV6-5 to TRBJ2-1; D remains ambiguous. Trimming cost V 5 bases and J 4 bases, with 9 bases left between them. The CDR3 is made up of 13 amino acids. Germline V gives CDR1 MNHEY, CDR2 SVGAGI. CDR3 sequence: CASSPGFYNEQFF. CDR3 nucleotide sequence: TGTGCCAGCAGTCCTGGATTTTACAATGAGCAGTTCTTC.

CDR3 in DNA: TGCGCCAGCAGCCCGGGGGACAGGGGTGATGAGCAGTTCTTC. It specifies CASSPGDRGDEQFF. The rearrangement joins TRBV5-1 to TRBJ2-1; 10 bases are a match to TRBD1. V shed 4 bases and J 8 bases; nucleotides not matched to a gene: 6. This CDR3 contains 14 residues. Germline V lookup: CDR1 SGHRS, CDR2 YFSETQ.

The chain employs TRBV6-5 and TRBJ2-2; D may correspond to TRBD1 or TRBD2 (6 bases each). The germline V gene encodes CDR1 MNHEY and CDR2 SVGAGI. Trimming stripped 0 bases from V and 4 bases from J, with 12 bases between. The CDR3 length is 16 residues. CDR3 DNA: TGTGCCAGCAGTTACTCGACGGGGGCGGGCACCGGGGAGCTGTTTTTT. Protein: CASSYSTGAGTGELFF.

V is TRBV5-4 and J is TRBJ2-5, with a possible D match to TRBD1 (6 bases). Germline V CDR1 and CDR2: SGHNT, YYREEE (reference sequence). Deletions cut 4 bases from V and 5 bases from J, with 18 bases between. This CDR3 spans 15 amino acids. The CDR3 DNA is TGTGCCAGCAGCGGCCCGACAGGAGCTGGGGAGACCCAGTACTTC. Its protein is CASSGPTGAGETQYF.